This T cell receptor beta chain was identified during a study of early T cells in non-severe SARS-CoV-2 infection. Study at large: The authors sequenced bulk RNA from unsorted whole blood, leaving chains unpaired. Study-wide results and limits: Anti-spike CD8 responses were favored in VDJdb matching, and private and CD4 specificities were missed.

Concerning this clonotype: The antigen is unknown.

Germline CDR1 and CDR2: DFQATT and SNEGSKA (reference sequence). The junction had 12 bases not matched to a gene; V was cut back by 3 bases and J by 9 bases. This CDR3 has 15 amino acids. Individual cDNA molecules received unique molecular identifiers during library preparation. TCRdb reprocessed the 5' RACE reads with MiXCR, giving one entry per CDR3 protein. Among about 61,000 distinct CDR3 sequences listed, around 11% were seen once. The sequencing here drew on whole blood, taken at baseline. The origin of this receptor is an adult who was a healthcare worker with PCR-confirmed SARS-CoV-2 infection or an uninfected control (not recorded which). The donor label of this sample is uncertain. J is TRBJ2-3 and V is TRBV20-1, with 10 bases lining up with TRBD2. CDR3 DNA sequence: TGCAGTGCTAGGAGCACAGCGGGGGGGCCGGAGACGCAGTATTTT. It is translated as CSARSTAGGPETQYF.